This TCR beta chain was documented in a study of CD4 T cells in relation to SARS-CoV-2 and coronaviruses. At the level of the study: Crossreactive spike epitopes shared across donors were mapped to their HLA restriction. Overall study results and limits: The assay detects memory recall responses, not culture-primed primary responses.

In regard to this clone: Its specificity is not known.

Libraries were prepared by immunoSEQ multiplex PCR; TCRdb keeps only in-frame clonotypes and omits some of them. Among about 56,000 clones listed, about 92% were seen once. Germline CDR1 is SNHLY and CDR2 is FYNNEI. The CDR3 has 16 amino acids. Trimming took 4 bases from V and 2 from J, leaving 12 bases between them. The clonotype was recovered from an adult with COVID-19. The sample was naive CD4+ T cells from PBMCs. The subset is: naive CD4+ T cells isolated by negative enrichment. V and J are TRBV2 and TRBJ2-6, with a weak D call TRBD1 (5 bases). This chain's CDR3 is CASSVQGMAGANVLTF. The CDR3 nucleotides are TGTGCCAGCAGTGTGCAGGGAATGGCTGGGGCCAACGTCCTGACTTTC.